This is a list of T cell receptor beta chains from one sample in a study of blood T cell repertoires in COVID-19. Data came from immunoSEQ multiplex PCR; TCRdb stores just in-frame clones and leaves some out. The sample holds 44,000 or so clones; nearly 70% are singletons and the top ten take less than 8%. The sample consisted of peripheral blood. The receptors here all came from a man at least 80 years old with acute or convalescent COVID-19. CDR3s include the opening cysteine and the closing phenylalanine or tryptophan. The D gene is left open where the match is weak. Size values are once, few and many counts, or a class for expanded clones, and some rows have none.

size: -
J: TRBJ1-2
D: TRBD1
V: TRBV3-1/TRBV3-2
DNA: TGTGCCAGCAGCCCCAGGGGGACAGGGGGTTATGGCTACACCTTC
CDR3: CASSPRGTGGYGYTF

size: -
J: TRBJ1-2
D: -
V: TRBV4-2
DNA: TGTGCCAGCACCACCAGCCCCCTGCGCCGGGGGGTTAACTATGGCTACACCTTC
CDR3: CASTTSPLRRGVNYGYTF

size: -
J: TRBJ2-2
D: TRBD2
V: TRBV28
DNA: TGTGCCAGCCAGAGGCCTAGCGGGGTCGGGGAGCTGTTTTTT
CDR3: CASQRPSGVGELFF

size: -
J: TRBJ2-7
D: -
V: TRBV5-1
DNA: TGCGCCAGCAGCTTGGGGGGGCCGGGCGAGCAGTACTTC
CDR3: CASSLGGPGEQYF

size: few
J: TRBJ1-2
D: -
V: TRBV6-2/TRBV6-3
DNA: TGTGCCAGCAGTTACGTCCAGGGCACCGCTAACTATGGCTACACCTTC
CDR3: CASSYVQGTANYGYTF

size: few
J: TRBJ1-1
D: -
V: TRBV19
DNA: TGTGCCAGCCTAGCTCGGGTGGACACTGAAGCTTTCTTT
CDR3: CASLARVDTEAFF

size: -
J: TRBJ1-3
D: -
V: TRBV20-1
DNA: TGCAGTGCTATAGGAAACACCATATATTTT
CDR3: CSAIGNTIYF

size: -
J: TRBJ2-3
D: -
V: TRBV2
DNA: TGTGCCAGCAGCACAAGTAGCACAGATACGCAGTATTTT
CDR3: CASSTSSTDTQYF

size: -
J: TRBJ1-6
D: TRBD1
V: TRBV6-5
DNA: TGTGCCAGCAGTTACACAGGGGGCGCAAATTCACCCCTCCACTTT
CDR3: CASSYTGGANSPLHF

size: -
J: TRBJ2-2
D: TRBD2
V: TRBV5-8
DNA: TGTGCCAGCAGCTCAGGACCTACTAGCGGGAGGAACACCGGGGAGCTGTTTTTT
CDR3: CASSSGPTSGRNTGELFF

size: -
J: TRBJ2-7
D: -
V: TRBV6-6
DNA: TGTGCCAGCAGCGTTTTTCTTGCGAGCCGGTCCTACGAGCAGTACTTC
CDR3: CASSVFLASRSYEQYF

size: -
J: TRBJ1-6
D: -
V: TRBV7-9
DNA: TGTGCCAGCAGCTTCTACCATAATTCACCCCTCCACTTT
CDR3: CASSFYHNSPLHF

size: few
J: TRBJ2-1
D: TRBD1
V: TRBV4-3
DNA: TGCGCCAGCAGCCAAGGGACAGGGGCCTACAATGAGCAGTTCTTC
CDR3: CASSQGTGAYNEQFF

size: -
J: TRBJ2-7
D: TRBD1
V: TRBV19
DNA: TGTGCCAGTAGTCCCCGGACAGGGGCCATCTACGAGCAGTACTTC
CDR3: CASSPRTGAIYEQYF

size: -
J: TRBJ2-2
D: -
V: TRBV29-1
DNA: TGCAGCGCCGGAAGGGGGAAGAGCACCGGGGAGCTGTTTTTT
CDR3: CSAGRGKSTGELFF

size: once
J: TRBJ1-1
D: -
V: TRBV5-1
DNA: TGCGCCAGCAGCACCCACAGTCCCAAGAACACTGAAGCTTTCTTT
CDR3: CASSTHSPKNTEAFF

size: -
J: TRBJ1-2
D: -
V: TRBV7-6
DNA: TGTGCCAGCAGCTTAGAGCAGGGCCAGACAGTCGGCTACACCTTC
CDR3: CASSLEQGQTVGYTF

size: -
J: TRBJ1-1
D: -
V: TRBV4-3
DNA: TGCGCCAGCAGCCCTGCGGGTGGGAACACTGAAGCTTTCTTT
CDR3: CASSPAGGNTEAFF

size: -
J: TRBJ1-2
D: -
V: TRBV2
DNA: TGTGCCAGCAGGGGCCCCCACTATGGCTACACCTTC
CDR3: CASRGPHYGYTF

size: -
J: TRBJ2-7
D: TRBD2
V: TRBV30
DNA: TGTGCCTGGCTAACTAGCGGGATACTTCAGGAGCAGTACTTC
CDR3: CAWLTSGILQEQYF

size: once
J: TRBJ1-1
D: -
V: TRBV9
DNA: TGTGCCAGCAGCGTAGCACCAGAGAACACTGAAGCTTTCTTT
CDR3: CASSVAPENTEAFF

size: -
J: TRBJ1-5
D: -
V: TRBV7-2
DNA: TGTGCCAGCAGCCCGGACTATAGCAATCAGCCCCAGCATTTT
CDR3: CASSPDYSNQPQHF

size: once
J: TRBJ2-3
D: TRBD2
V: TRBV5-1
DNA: TGCGCCAGCAGCTTGGGACTAGCGGGGAGCACAGATACGCAGTATTTT
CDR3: CASSLGLAGSTDTQYF